This passage covers 13 T cell receptor beta chains from one sample sequenced in a study of monozygotic twins with inflammatory bowel disease. After re-calling the 5' RACE reads, TCRdb lists one entry per CDR3 protein, DNA absent. The data include about 150,000 distinct CDR3 sequences; the top ten clones carry around 1.2%. Sequencing was done on a sample of blood. These receptors were collected from a human donor with ulcerative colitis or Crohn's disease, or a healthy co-twin of an affected twin (not recorded which).

The V and J genes are TRBV6-1 and TRBJ1-5; lacking DNA, the TRBD1 call made by TCRdb goes unchecked. Germline V gives CDR1 MNHNS, CDR2 SASEGT. CDR3 length equals 15 residues. The CDR3: CASGIGTLRSQPQHF.

V usage is TRBV9 and J usage is TRBJ2-1; checking the TCRdb D call of TRBD2 is not possible without DNA. The germline V gene has CDR1 SGDLS and CDR2 YYNGEE. The CDR3 spans 17 residues. The CDR3 here is CASSVVGPGSPYNEQFF.

The rearrangement uses TRBV20-1 and TRBJ1-3; TCRdb indicates TRBD1, and absent DNA this call remains unverified. From germline, CDR1 is DFQATT and CDR2 SNEGSKA (reference sequence). The CDR3 has 16 residues. CDR3 protein: CSARDHRSDSGNTIYF.

The chain has TRBV7-2 and TRBJ1-6. This CDR3 spans 11 amino acids. Germline V CDR1 and CDR2: SGHTA, FQGNSA. The chain's CDR3 is CASSLVGALHF.

This rearrangement joins TRBV6-2 or TRBV6-3 to TRBJ2-4. The length of the CDR3 is 15 residues. In germline, CDR1 is MNHEY, CDR2 SVGEGT. The CDR3 region is CASSFGGVAKNMQYF.

The rearrangement uses TRBV4-1 and TRBJ2-7. Germline loops: CDR1 MGHRA, CDR2 YSYEKL. The CDR3 is 18 residues long. The CDR3 is CASSQDRALAGKGYEQYF.

The CDR3 loop is CASKTGLHITGELFF. The chain uses TRBV28 and TRBJ2-2; TCRdb reports TRBD2, a call that lacks DNA to check it against. The length of the CDR3 is 15 residues. In germline, CDR1 is MDHEN, CDR2 SYDVKM.

The chain has TRBV28 and TRBJ2-1; TCRdb's assignment of TRBD2 cannot be checked, as there is no DNA. The CDR3 covers 15 residues. Germline CDR1 reads MDHEN; CDR2 reads SYDVKM. CDR3 region: CASSLSFRRGGEQFF.

The chain couples TRBV10-3 to TRBJ2-7; the TRBD2 assignment by TCRdb is unverifiable without DNA. CDR1 and CDR2 (germline): ENHRY, SYGVKD. The CDR3 is 16 residues long. The CDR3 here is CAISGTSGRMAYEQYF.

CDR3 in amino acids: CSASARGSGRTDTQYF. The rearrangement links TRBV20-1 to TRBJ2-3; the D call from TCRdb, TRBD2, cannot be confirmed without DNA. This CDR3 contains 16 residues. Germline lookup yields CDR1 DFQATT and CDR2 SNEGSKA (reference sequence).

V and J are TRBV20-1 and TRBJ2-3; absent DNA, TCRdb's TRBD1 call cannot be checked. The CDR3 covers 15 residues. Germline CDR1 DFQATT, CDR2 SNEGSKA (reference sequence). The CDR3 sequence: CSATRGATSTDTQYF.

The chain uses TRBV11-2 and TRBJ2-1; without DNA, the TCRdb call of TRBD1 cannot be checked. In germline, CDR1 is SGHAT, CDR2 FQNNGV. The CDR3 spans 16 residues. This chain's CDR3 is CASSPRLDGVWGEQFF.

The gene calls are TRBV9 and TRBJ2-2; the D call of TRBD1 rests on TCRdb alone, since no DNA is present to check it. CDR3 size: 15 residues. Germline values: CDR1 SGDLS, CDR2 YYNGEE. The CDR3 region is CASSVVTGGTGELFF.